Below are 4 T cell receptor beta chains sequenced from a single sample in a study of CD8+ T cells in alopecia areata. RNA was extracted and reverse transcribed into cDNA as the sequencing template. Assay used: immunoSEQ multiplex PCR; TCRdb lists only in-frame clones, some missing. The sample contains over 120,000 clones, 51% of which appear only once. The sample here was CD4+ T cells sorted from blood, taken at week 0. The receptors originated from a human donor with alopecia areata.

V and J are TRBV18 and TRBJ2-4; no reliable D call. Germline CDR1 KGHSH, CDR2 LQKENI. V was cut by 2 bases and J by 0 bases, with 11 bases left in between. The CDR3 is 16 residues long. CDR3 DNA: TGTGCCAGCTCACCATCCGTGGTCCTAGCCAAAAACATTCAGTACTTC. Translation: CASSPSVVLAKNIQYF.

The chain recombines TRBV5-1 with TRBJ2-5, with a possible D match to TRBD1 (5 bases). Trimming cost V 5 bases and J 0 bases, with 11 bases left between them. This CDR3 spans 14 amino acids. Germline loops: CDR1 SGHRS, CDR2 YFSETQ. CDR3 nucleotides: TGCGCCAGCAGGCCGACAGAGTACCAAGAGACCCAGTACTTC. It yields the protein CASRPTEYQETQYF. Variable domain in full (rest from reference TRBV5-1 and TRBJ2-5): KAGVTQTPRYLIKTRGQQVTLSCSPISGHRSVSWYQQTPGQGLQFLFEYFSETQRNKGNFPGRFSGRQFSNSRSEMNVSTLELGDSALYLCASRPTEYQETQYFGPGTRLLVL.

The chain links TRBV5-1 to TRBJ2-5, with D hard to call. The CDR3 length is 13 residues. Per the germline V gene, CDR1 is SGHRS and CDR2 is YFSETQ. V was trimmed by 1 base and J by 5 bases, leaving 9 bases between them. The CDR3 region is CASSLKGGETQYF. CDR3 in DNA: TGCGCCAGCAGCTTGAAGGGTGGCGAGACCCAGTACTTC.

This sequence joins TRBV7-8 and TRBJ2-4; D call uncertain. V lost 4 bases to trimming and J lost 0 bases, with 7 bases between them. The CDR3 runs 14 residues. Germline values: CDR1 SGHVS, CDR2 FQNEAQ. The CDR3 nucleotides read TGTGCCAGCAGCTCCGAGGTAGCCAAAAACATTCAGTACTTC. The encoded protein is CASSSEVAKNIQYF.